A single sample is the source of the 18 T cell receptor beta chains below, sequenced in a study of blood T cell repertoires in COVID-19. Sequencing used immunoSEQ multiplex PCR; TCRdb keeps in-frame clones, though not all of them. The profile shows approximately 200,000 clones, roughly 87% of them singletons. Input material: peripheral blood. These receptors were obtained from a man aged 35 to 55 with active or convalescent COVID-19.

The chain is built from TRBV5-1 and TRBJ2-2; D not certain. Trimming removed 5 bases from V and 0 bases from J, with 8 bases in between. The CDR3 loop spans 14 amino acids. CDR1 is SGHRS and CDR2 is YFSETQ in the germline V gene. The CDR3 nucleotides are TGCGCCAGCAGAGAACAGTCGAACACCGGGGAGCTGTTTTTT. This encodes CASREQSNTGELFF.

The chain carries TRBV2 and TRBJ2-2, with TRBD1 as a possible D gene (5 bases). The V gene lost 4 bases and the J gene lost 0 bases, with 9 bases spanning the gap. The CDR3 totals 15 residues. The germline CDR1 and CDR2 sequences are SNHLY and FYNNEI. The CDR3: CASSGRAANTGELFF. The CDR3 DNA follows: TGTGCCAGCAGTGGCAGGGCTGCGAACACCGGGGAGCTGTTTTTT.

Here the CDR3 DNA reads TGTGCCAGCAGCCCGGGCCGGACAGGGCTTGACATTCAGTACTTC. This sequence encodes CASSPGRTGLDIQYF. The rearrangement joins TRBV5-6 to TRBJ2-4; 8 bases match TRBD1. The trim removed 4 bases at V and 8 bases at J, leaving 11 bases unmatched. From germline, CDR1 is SGHDT and CDR2 YYEEEE. The CDR3 totals 15 residues.

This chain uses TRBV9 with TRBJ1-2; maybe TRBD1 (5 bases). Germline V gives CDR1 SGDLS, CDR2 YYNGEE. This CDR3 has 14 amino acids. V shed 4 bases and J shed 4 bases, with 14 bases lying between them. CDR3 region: CASSPSSDTYGYTF. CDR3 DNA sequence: TGTGCCAGCAGCCCCTCCTCGGACACCTATGGCTACACCTTC.

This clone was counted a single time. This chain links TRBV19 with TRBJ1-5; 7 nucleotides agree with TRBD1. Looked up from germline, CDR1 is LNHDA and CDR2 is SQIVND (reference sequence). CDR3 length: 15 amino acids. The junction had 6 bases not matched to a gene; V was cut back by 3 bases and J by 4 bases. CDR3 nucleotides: TGTGCCAGTAGTATTGGGACAGCAACTAATCAGCCCCAGCATTTT. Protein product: CASSIGTATNQPQHF.

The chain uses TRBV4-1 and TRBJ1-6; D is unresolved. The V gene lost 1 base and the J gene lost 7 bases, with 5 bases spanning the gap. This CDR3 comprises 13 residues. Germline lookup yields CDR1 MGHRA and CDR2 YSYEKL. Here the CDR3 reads CASSQARNSPLHF. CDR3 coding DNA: TGCGCCAGCAGCCAAGCCAGGAATTCACCCCTCCACTTT.

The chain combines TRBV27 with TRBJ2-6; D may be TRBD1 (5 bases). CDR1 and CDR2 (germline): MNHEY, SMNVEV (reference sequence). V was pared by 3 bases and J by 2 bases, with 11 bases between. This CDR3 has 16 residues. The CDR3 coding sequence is TGTGCCAGCAGTTTGTCCACAGGAGCTGGGGCCAACGTCCTGACTTTC. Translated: CASSLSTGAGANVLTF. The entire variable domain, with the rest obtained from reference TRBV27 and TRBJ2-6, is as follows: EAQVTQNPRYLITVTGKKLTVTCSQNMNHEYMSWYRQDPGLGLRQIYYSMNVEVTDKGDVPEGYKVSRKEKRNFPLILESPSPNQTSLYFCASSLSTGAGANVLTFGAGSRLTVL.

CDR3 nucleotide sequence: TGCGCCAGCAGTGAAACCGCTTCCCTCGGGACAGGATCCTACGAGCAGTACTTC. Protein product: CASSETASLGTGSYEQYF. The rearrangement joins TRBV10-1 to TRBJ2-7, with 8 bases fitting TRBD1. The J segment lost 1 base and the V segment lost 3 bases, leaving 14 bases of the junction unmatched. CDR3 size: 18 residues. CDR1 is WNHNN and CDR2 is SYGVQD in the germline V gene (reference sequence).

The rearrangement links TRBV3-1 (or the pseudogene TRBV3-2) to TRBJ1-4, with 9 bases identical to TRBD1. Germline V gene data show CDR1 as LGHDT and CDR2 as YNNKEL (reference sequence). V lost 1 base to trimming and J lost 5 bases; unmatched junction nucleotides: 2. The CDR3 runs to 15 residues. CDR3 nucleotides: TGTGCCAGCAGCCAAGTGGGGACAGGGAATGAAAAACTGTTTTTT. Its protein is CASSQVGTGNEKLFF.

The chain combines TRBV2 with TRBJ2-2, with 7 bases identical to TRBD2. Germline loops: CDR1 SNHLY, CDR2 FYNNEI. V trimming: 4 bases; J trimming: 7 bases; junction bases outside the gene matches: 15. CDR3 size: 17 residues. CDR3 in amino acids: CASSAVGGLSFGGELFF. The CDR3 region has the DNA TGTGCCAGCAGTGCGGTCGGGGGACTATCTTTTGGCGGGGAGCTGTTTTTT. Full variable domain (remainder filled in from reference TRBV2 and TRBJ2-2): EPEVTQTPSHQVTQMGQEVILRCVPISNHLYFYWYRQILGQKVEFLVSFYNNEISEKSEIFDDQFSVERPDGSNFTLKIRSTKLEDSAMYFCASSAVGGLSFGGELFFGEGSRLTVL.

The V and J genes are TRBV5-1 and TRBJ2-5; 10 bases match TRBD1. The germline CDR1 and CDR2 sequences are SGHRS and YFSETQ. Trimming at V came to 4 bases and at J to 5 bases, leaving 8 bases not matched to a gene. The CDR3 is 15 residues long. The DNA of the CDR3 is TGCGCCAGCAGCGACGCCGGGACAGGGGAGGAGACCCAGTACTTC. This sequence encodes CASSDAGTGEETQYF.

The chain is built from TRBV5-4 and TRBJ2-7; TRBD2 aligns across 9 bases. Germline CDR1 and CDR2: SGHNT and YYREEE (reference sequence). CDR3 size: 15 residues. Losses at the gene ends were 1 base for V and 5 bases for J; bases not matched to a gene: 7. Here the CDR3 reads CASSLPSGRINEQYF. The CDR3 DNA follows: TGTGCCAGCAGCTTGCCCAGCGGGAGGATAAACGAGCAGTACTTC. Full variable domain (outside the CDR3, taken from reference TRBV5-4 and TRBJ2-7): ETGVTQSPTHLIKTRGQQVTLRCSSQSGHNTVSWYQQALGQGPQFIFQYYREEENGRGNFPPRFSGLQFPNYSSELNVNALELDDSALYLCASSLPSGRINEQYFGPGTRLTVT.

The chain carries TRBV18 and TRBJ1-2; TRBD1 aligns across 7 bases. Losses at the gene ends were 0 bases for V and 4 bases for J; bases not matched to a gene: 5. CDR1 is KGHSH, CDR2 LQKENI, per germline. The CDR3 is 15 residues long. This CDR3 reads CASSPPRDSPYGYTF. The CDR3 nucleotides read TGTGCCAGCTCACCACCCCGGGACAGCCCCTATGGCTACACCTTC.

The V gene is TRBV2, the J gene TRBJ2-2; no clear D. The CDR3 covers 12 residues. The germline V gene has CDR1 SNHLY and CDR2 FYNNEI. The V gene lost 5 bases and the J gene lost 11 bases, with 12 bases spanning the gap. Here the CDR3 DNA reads TGTGCCAGCAGTTCGGTACCCCCCGAGCTGTTTTTT. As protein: CASSSVPPELFF.

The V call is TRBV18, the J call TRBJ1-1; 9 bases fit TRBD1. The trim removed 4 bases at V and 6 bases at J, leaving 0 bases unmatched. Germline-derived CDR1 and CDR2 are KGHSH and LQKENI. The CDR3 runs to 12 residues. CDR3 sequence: CASSRDRAEAFF. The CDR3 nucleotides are TGTGCCAGCTCACGGGACAGGGCTGAAGCTTTCTTT.

The DNA for the CDR3 is TGTGCCAGCAGCCTAAGGGGGCCCGGAATGATGAACACTGAAGCTTTCTTT. This gives the protein CASSLRGPGMMNTEAFF. The chain is built from TRBV27 and TRBJ1-1, with TRBD1 matching 7 bases. Germline CDR1 reads MNHEY; CDR2 reads SMNVEV (reference sequence). This CDR3 spans 17 amino acids. The V segment lost 6 bases and the J segment 0 bases; nucleotides outside the gene matches: 13.

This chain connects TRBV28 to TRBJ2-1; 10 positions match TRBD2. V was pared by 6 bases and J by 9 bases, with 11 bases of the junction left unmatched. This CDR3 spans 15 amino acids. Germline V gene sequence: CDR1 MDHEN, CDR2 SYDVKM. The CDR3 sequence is CASRVTSGALREQFF. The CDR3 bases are TGTGCCAGCAGGGTAACTAGCGGGGCCCTACGTGAGCAGTTCTTC.

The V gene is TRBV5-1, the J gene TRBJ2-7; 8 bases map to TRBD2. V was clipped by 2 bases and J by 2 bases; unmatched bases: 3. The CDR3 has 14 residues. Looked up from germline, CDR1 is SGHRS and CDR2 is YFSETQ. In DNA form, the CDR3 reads TGCGCCAGCAGCTTAGCGGGGGACGCCTACGAGCAGTACTTC. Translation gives CASSLAGDAYEQYF.